This is a list of T cell receptor beta chains from one sample in a study of blood T cell repertoires in COVID-19. Assay: immunoSEQ multiplex PCR; the TCRdb copy retains only in-frame clones and omits some. The sample contains about 370,000 clones, about 90% of which appear only once. The sequencing sample was made of peripheral blood. These receptors all stem from a man aged 18 to 30 with active or convalescent COVID-19. CDR3s include the opening cysteine and the closing phenylalanine or tryptophan. Fields, in order: V gene, J gene, clone size, D gene, CDR3 protein, CDR3 DNA. D genes are given only for firm matches. Clone sizes are given selectively: once, few, many, or a class where the clone is expanded.

TRBV28	TRBJ1-2	NA	NA	CASTEAGRTPFRTF	TGTGCCAGCACAGAGGCGGGACGCACGCCCTTTCGGACCTTC
TRBV6-1	TRBJ2-7	NA	NA	CASSEGSELTYEQYF	TGTGCCAGCAGTGAAGGGAGTGAACTAACCTACGAGCAGTACTTC
TRBV6-2/TRBV6-3	TRBJ2-5	NA	TRBD1	CASSATTGGQETQYF	TGTGCCAGCAGTGCCACCACAGGGGGCCAAGAGACCCAGTACTTC
TRBV6-2/TRBV6-3	TRBJ1-1	NA	NA	CASSLRDRVGRGTEAFF	TGTGCCAGCAGTTTAAGGGATCGAGTGGGGCGGGGCACTGAAGCTTTCTTT
TRBV27	TRBJ2-2	few	NA	CASSLSTVSNTGELFF	TGTGCCAGCAGTTTATCCACAGTGTCGAACACCGGGGAGCTGTTTTTT
TRBV4-3	TRBJ1-5	NA	NA	CASSQNRDQPQHF	TGCGCCAGCAGCCAGAACAGGGATCAGCCCCAGCATTTT
TRBV19	TRBJ1-2	once	TRBD1	CASSFIRRGHPNYGYTF	TGTGCCAGTAGTTTCATACGCAGGGGGCACCCTAACTATGGCTACACCTTC
TRBV28	TRBJ2-7	NA	TRBD1	CASTRDRGYEQYF	TGTGCCAGCACCCGGGACAGGGGTTACGAGCAGTACTTC
TRBV11-3	TRBJ2-1	once	TRBD1	CASSKGQGYRDEQFF	TGTGCCAGCAGCAAAGGACAGGGATATCGGGATGAGCAGTTCTTC
TRBV7-9	TRBJ2-7	NA	TRBD1	CASSLDRLRGEQYF	TGTGCCAGCAGCTTGGACAGGCTAAGGGGCGAGCAGTACTTC
TRBV18	TRBJ1-2	NA	TRBD1	CASSPSQDRVGGYTF	TGTGCCAGCTCACCTTCCCAGGACAGGGTTGGAGGCTACACCTTC
TRBV19	TRBJ1-3	NA	TRBD1	CASTGTGAGNTIYF	TGTGCCAGTACTGGGACAGGGGCTGGAAACACCATATATTTT
TRBV28	TRBJ1-5	NA	NA	CASSPGGGGLFQPQHF	TGTGCCAGCAGTCCTGGGGGCGGGGGATTATTTCAGCCCCAGCATTTT
TRBV24-1	TRBJ1-5	NA	NA	CATSESDYQPQHF	TGTGCCACCAGTGAGTCTGACTATCAGCCCCAGCATTTT
TRBV5-1	TRBJ2-1	few	TRBD2	CASSPGEGWYNEQFF	TGCGCCAGCAGCCCGGGGGAGGGCTGGTACAATGAGCAGTTCTTC
TRBV4-3	TRBJ2-5	NA	TRBD1	CASSQDRAGGTQETQYF	TGCGCCAGCAGCCAAGATAGGGCAGGGGGAACCCAAGAGACCCAGTACTTC
TRBV28	TRBJ2-7	NA	TRBD2	CASTGGGSYHEQYF	TGTGCCAGCACCGGGGGGGGGAGTTACCACGAGCAGTACTTC
TRBV19	TRBJ1-1	few	NA	CASSIDYMNTEAFF	TGTGCCAGTAGTATAGATTATATGAACACTGAAGCTTTCTTT
TRBV7-2	TRBJ2-1	few	NA	CASSRRGQVSYNEQFF	TGTGCCAGCAGCCGGAGGGGCCAGGTCTCCTACAATGAGCAGTTCTTC
TRBV7-3	TRBJ2-3	once	TRBD2	CASSLKAGGLADTQYF	TGTGCCAGCAGCTTAAAGGCGGGGGGCCTGGCAGATACGCAGTATTTT
TRBV4-1	TRBJ1-1	NA	TRBD1	CASSQMRQGEAFF	TGCGCCAGCAGCCAGATGAGACAGGGAGAAGCTTTCTTT
TRBV10-1	TRBJ1-1	NA	NA	CCRGKTGPDHMNTEAFF	TGCTGTAGGGGGAAAACCGGGCCAGACCACATGAACACTGAAGCTTTCTTT
TRBV7-2	TRBJ2-7	NA	NA	CASSSTRIYEQYF	TGTGCCAGCAGCTCGACTAGGATCTACGAGCAGTACTTC
TRBV18	TRBJ2-1	NA	TRBD2	CASSTPRGTSGSEEQFF	TGTGCCAGCTCAACCCCGCGGGGGACTAGCGGGAGTGAGGAGCAGTTCTTC
TRBV6-2/TRBV6-3	TRBJ1-6	NA	NA	CASSSGVRSSSYNSPLHF	TGTGCCAGCAGTTCCGGGGTACGTTCGAGCTCCTATAATTCACCCCTCCACTTT
TRBV6-2/TRBV6-3	TRBJ2-5	NA	TRBD1	CASSYFRTGAQETQYF	TGTGCCAGCAGTTACTTCCGGACAGGGGCCCAAGAGACCCAGTACTTC
TRBV2	TRBJ2-6	once	NA	CASSVLGGMANVLTF	TGTGCCAGCAGCGTACTCGGGGGAATGGCCAACGTCCTGACTTTC
TRBV27	TRBJ2-4	once	TRBD1	CASSPPDRQNIQYF	TGTGCCAGCAGTCCCCCGGACAGGCAGAACATTCAGTACTTC
TRBV12-3/TRBV12-4	TRBJ1-3	NA	NA	CASGLGNTIYF	TGTGCCAGCGGCCTTGGAAACACCATATATTTT
TRBV2	TRBJ2-3	NA	NA	CASISAGSRTDTQYF	TGTGCCAGCATCTCGGCAGGTTCACGGACAGATACGCAGTATTTT
TRBV19	TRBJ1-5	NA	TRBD1	CASSPSPGQGINQPQHF	TGTGCCAGTAGTCCTTCCCCGGGACAGGGGATCAATCAGCCCCAGCATTTT
TRBV6-5	TRBJ1-2	NA	NA	CASSYGGDYGYTF	TGTGCCAGCAGTTACGGGGGCGACTATGGCTACACCTTC
TRBV5-5	TRBJ2-1	few	TRBD2	CASSLALAGGPTYNEQFF	TGTGCCAGCAGCTTGGCTCTAGCGGGAGGTCCAACCTACAATGAGCAGTTCTTC
TRBV6-5	TRBJ1-5	NA	NA	CASSYSRSSNQPQHF	TGTGCCAGCAGTTACTCGAGATCTAGCAATCAGCCCCAGCATTTT
TRBV11-3	TRBJ2-1	NA	TRBD2	CASRPKGGRALNNEQFF	TGTGCCAGCAGGCCCAAGGGCGGGAGGGCCTTGAACAATGAGCAGTTCTTC
TRBV19	TRBJ2-5	NA	TRBD2	CASSHRRLAEETQYF	TGTGCCAGTAGTCATCGTCGACTAGCGGAAGAGACCCAGTACTTC
TRBV6-2/TRBV6-3	TRBJ2-3	many	TRBD2	CASSYAGGPDTQYF	TGTGCCAGCAGTTACGCGGGGGGGCCAGATACGCAGTATTTT
TRBV4-3	TRBJ1-4	NA	NA	CASSQGEGFNEKLFF	TGCGCCAGCAGCCAAGGGGAGGGTTTCAATGAAAAACTGTTTTTT
TRBV11-2	TRBJ2-7	few	TRBD1	CASSPDRSSYEQYF	TGTGCCAGCAGCCCGGACAGGAGCTCCTACGAGCAGTACTTC
TRBV6-2/TRBV6-3	TRBJ2-2	NA	TRBD2	CASSYSLAGGTGELFF	TGTGCCAGCAGTTACTCACTAGCGGGGGGCACCGGGGAGCTGTTTTTT
TRBV4-3	TRBJ2-3	NA	NA	CASSQVARGSPTDTQYF	TGCGCCAGCAGCCAAGTTGCGAGAGGTTCCCCCACAGATACGCAGTATTTT
TRBV7-9	TRBJ1-2	NA	NA	CASSLSGGPNYGYTF	TGTGCCAGCAGCCTTTCTGGGGGCCCTAACTATGGCTACACCTTC
TRBV24-1	TRBJ1-5	NA	NA	CATSPPGSSNQPQHF	TGTGCCACCAGCCCCCCTGGGAGTAGCAATCAGCCCCAGCATTTT
TRBV4-1	TRBJ1-2	NA	NA	CASSQKQGNNYGYTF	TGCGCCAGCAGCCAAAAACAGGGAAATAACTATGGCTACACCTTC
TRBV28	TRBJ2-7	NA	TRBD2	CASWAGDEQYF	TGTGCCAGCTGGGCGGGGGACGAGCAGTACTTC
TRBV19	TRBJ1-1	NA	NA	CASSRRGSTEAFF	TGTGCCAGTAGTAGGAGGGGTAGCACTGAAGCTTTCTTT
TRBV19	TRBJ2-1	once	TRBD2	CASSMSSGGYNEQFF	TGTGCCAGTAGTATGTCTAGCGGGGGATACAATGAGCAGTTCTTC
TRBV19	TRBJ1-2	many	NA	CASSMGGRSGYTF	TGTGCCAGTAGTATGGGGGGTAGGAGTGGCTACACCTTC
TRBV5-1	TRBJ1-5	once	TRBD1	CASSSNDDRGEHRWGNQPQHF	TGCGCCAGCAGCTCCAATGATGACAGGGGCGAACATCGGTGGGGCAATCAGCCCCAGCATTTT
TRBV4-3	TRBJ2-7	NA	NA	CASSPTGGAYEQYF	TGCGCCAGCAGCCCCACGGGGGGCGCTTACGAGCAGTACTTC
TRBV11-2	TRBJ2-3	NA	NA	CASSLVGVGTDTQYF	TGTGCCAGCAGCTTAGTAGGGGTGGGCACAGATACGCAGTATTTT